The source of this T cell receptor (beta chain) is a study of T-cell memory formation after mild COVID-19. Study results and caveats: The main location of contracting CD4+ clones was CM and EM, and that of contracting CD8+ clones was EMRA.

About this clonotype: As yet, its antigen is unknown.

Germline V CDR1 and CDR2: SQVTM, ANQGSEA. This CDR3 contains 15 residues. V lost 5 bases and J 0 bases, leaving 11 bases between the germline ends. TCRdb independently ran MiXCR on the 5' RACE reads; one entry per CDR3 protein. The data hold 150,000 or so distinct CDR3 sequences, with roughly 31% observed a single time. The chain employs TRBV29-1 and TRBJ2-6; weak D call: TRBD2 (5 bases). The clonotype was recovered from an adult woman who had mild COVID-19 (a few samples of this study predate the infection). Cell type and time point are not known. The sample comprised PBMCs or a T cell subset sorted from them (not recorded which). CDR3 nucleotide sequence: TGCAGCGTTCGCGACTACCGCTCTGGGGCCAACGTCCTGACTTTC. This encodes CSVRDYRSGANVLTF.